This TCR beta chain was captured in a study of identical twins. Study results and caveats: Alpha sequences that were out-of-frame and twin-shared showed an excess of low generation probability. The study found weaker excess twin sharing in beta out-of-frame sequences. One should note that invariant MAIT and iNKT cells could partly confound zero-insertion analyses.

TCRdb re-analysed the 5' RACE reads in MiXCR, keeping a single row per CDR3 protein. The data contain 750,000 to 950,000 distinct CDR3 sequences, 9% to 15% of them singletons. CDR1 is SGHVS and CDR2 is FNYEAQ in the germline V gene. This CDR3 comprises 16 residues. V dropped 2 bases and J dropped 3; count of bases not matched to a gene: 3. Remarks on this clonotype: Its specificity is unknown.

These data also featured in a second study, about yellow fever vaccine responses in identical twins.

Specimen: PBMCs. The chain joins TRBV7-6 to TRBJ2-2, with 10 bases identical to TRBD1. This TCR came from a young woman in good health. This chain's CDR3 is CASSLMGTGDTGELFF. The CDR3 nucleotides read TGTGCCAGCAGCTTAATGGGGACAGGGGACACCGGGGAGCTGTTTTTT.